This is a list of T cell receptor beta chains from one sample in a study of T cell repertoires in cytomegalovirus infection. One entry per CDR3 protein results from TCRdb running MiXCR on the reads. The data hold roughly 300,000 distinct CDR3 sequences, with more than 20% observed a single time. The sample taken for sequencing was PBMCs. The receptors here all came from a human donor in good health (CMV status not recorded). Some clones in this sample may be carry-over from other donors' samples. CDR3s include the opening cysteine and the closing phenylalanine or tryptophan. The D gene is left open where the match is weak. For some rows the clone size is stated as once, few or many, or as a class when expanded; others skip it.

TRBD1,16,.,TRBJ2-5,TRBV24-1,CATSEQGKRGQETQYF,TGTGCCACCAGTGAACAGGGGAAGAGGGGTCAAGAGACCCAGTACTTC
.,11,.,TRBJ2-5,TRBV20-1,CSAGLQETQYF,TGCAGTGCTGGCCTCCAAGAGACCCAGTACTTC
TRBD1,15,.,TRBJ1-5,TRBV4-3,CASSQAQGASQPQHF,TGCGCCAGCAGCCAAGCACAGGGGGCTAGTCAGCCCCAGCATTTT
.,14,.,TRBJ1-5,TRBV12-3/TRBV12-4,CASSIRQWDQPQHF,TGTGCCAGCAGTATCCGACAGTGGGATCAGCCCCAGCATTTT
.,13,few,TRBJ2-3,TRBV25-1,CASSDLGTDTQYF,TGTGCCAGCAGTGATCTGGGGACAGATACGCAGTATTTT
TRBD2,16,.,TRBJ2-1,TRBV6-5,CASRISRGGRYNEQFF,TGTGCCAGCAGGATATCTCGCGGGGGGAGGTACAATGAGCAGTTCTTC
TRBD2,15,.,TRBJ2-1,TRBV27,CASSLSGRASNEQFF,TGTGCCAGCAGTTTAAGCGGGAGGGCCTCCAATGAGCAGTTCTTC
.,15,many,TRBJ2-3,TRBV7-2,CASSLALSGTDTQYF,TGTGCCAGCAGCTTAGCGTTGTCCGGGACAGATACGCAGTATTTT
TRBD2,13,few,TRBJ2-3,TRBV20-1,CRPLAASTDTQYF,TGCAGACCCCTAGCGGCTAGCACAGATACGCAGTATTTT
.,14,many,TRBJ1-2,TRBV7-2,CASSSTGFWYGYTF,TGTGCCAGCAGCTCGACAGGTTTTTGGTATGGCTACACCTTC
.,13,.,TRBJ1-2,TRBV19,CASKQVADYGYTF,TGTGCCAGTAAGCAAGTGGCTGACTATGGCTACACCTTC
.,14,many,TRBJ2-5,TRBV11-2,CASSLVQNQETQYF,TGTGCCAGCAGCTTAGTGCAGAATCAAGAGACCCAGTACTTC
.,15,.,TRBJ2-2,TRBV28,CASSFAGTNTGELFF,TGTGCCAGCAGTTTTGCTGGGACGAACACCGGGGAGCTGTTTTTT
.,16,many,TRBJ2-1,TRBV7-2,CASSLDVGGAYNEQFF,TGTGCCAGCAGCTTAGATGTAGGGGGGGCCTACAATGAGCAGTTCTTC
TRBD2,14,many,TRBJ2-3,TRBV12-3/TRBV12-4,CASSLTLGEGTQYF,TGTGCCAGCAGTTTAACGCTCGGGGAGGGTACGCAGTATTTT
.,16,.,TRBJ2-3,TRBV20-1,CSASRDTGGGTDTQYF,TGCAGTGCTAGCCGGGACACCGGAGGTGGCACAGATACGCAGTATTTT
.,14,many,TRBJ1-1,TRBV7-2,CASSRGGQNTEAFF,TGTGCCAGCAGCAGAGGGGGGCAGAACACTGAAGCTTTCTTT
.,11,many,TRBJ1-1,TRBV6-2/TRBV6-3,CASSPRTEAFF,TGTGCCAGCAGCCCGAGAACTGAAGCTTTCTTT
.,14,many,TRBJ1-5,TRBV7-2,CASSQDGGNQPQHF,TGTGCCAGCAGCCAGGACGGGGGCAATCAGCCCCAGCATTTT
TRBD1,15,many,TRBJ1-3,TRBV7-6,CASSLRTGSGNTIYF,TGTGCCAGCAGCTTAAGGACAGGGTCTGGAAACACCATATATTTT
.,13,many,TRBJ1-5,TRBV7-9,CASSLGGLQPQHF,TGTGCCAGCAGCTTAGGGGGGTTACAGCCCCAGCATTTT
.,13,.,TRBJ1-1,TRBV29-1,CSVVGGKSTEAFF,TGCAGCGTTGTGGGGGGCAAATCAACTGAAGCTTTCTTT
TRBD2,16,.,TRBJ2-1,TRBV6-2/TRBV6-3,CASSSRLAGISNEQFF,TGTGCCAGCAGTTCACGACTAGCGGGGATCTCTAATGAGCAGTTCTTC
.,14,.,TRBJ2-7,TRBV11-2,CASSLDQGRYEQYF,TGTGCCAGCAGCTTAGATCAGGGGCGTTACGAGCAGTACTTC
TRBD2,18,many,TRBJ2-2,TRBV7-6,CASSFGLAGGKRTGELFF,TGTGCCAGCAGCTTTGGACTAGCGGGGGGAAAGAGGACCGGGGAGCTGTTTTTT
TRBD1,14,few,TRBJ1-6,TRBV7-2,CASSSGGYNSPLHF,TGTGCCAGCAGCTCAGGGGGTTATAATTCACCCCTCCACTTT
.,14,many,TRBJ2-1,TRBV7-2,CASSWTATYNEQFF,TGTGCCAGCAGTTGGACGGCGACCTACAATGAGCAGTTCTTC
.,13,few,TRBJ2-5,TRBV29-1,CSVEDRGQETQYF,TGCAGCGTTGAAGACCGGGGTCAAGAGACCCAGTACTTC
TRBD1,15,many,TRBJ2-7,TRBV28,CASNVRDRGNYEQYF,TGTGCCAGCAATGTCCGGGACAGGGGCAACTACGAGCAGTACTTC
.,12,.,TRBJ2-5,TRBV29-1,CSVTGAQETQYF,TGCAGCGTTACCGGGGCTCAAGAGACCCAGTACTTC
.,12,few,TRBJ2-5,TRBV12-3/TRBV12-4,CASSLKGETQYF,TGTGCCAGCAGTTTGAAAGGGGAGACCCAGTACTTC
TRBD2,14,.,TRBJ2-1,TRBV5-1,CASSYSGREDEQFF,TGCGCCAGCAGCTATAGCGGGAGGGAAGATGAGCAGTTCTTC
.,14,.,TRBJ1-1,TRBV7-2,CASSSGAGGTEAFF,TGTGCCAGCAGCTCGGGCGCGGGGGGAACTGAAGCTTTCTTT
.,12,many,TRBJ2-1,TRBV7-8,CASSLELDEQFF,TGTGCCAGCAGCTTAGAATTGGATGAGCAGTTCTTC
.,13,few,TRBJ2-7,TRBV5-1,CASSPEGVYEQYF,TGCGCCAGCAGCCCTGAAGGGGTTTACGAGCAGTACTTC
TRBD1,13,.,TRBJ2-7,TRBV29-1,CSVADRGSYEQYF,TGCAGCGTTGCGGACAGGGGGTCGTACGAGCAGTACTTC
.,13,few,TRBJ2-5,TRBV7-9,CASSFRDWQTQYF,TGTGCCAGCAGCTTCAGGGATTGGCAGACCCAGTACTTC
TRBD1,14,few,TRBJ2-4,TRBV11-2,CASSLIRGKNIQYF,TGTGCCAGCAGCTTAATCAGGGGGAAAAACATTCAGTACTTC
.,15,few,TRBJ1-1,TRBV7-6,CASSLYEGMNTEAFF,TGTGCCAGCAGCTTATATGAGGGCATGAACACTGAAGCTTTCTTT
.,14,few,TRBJ1-2,TRBV12-3/TRBV12-4,CASGDTGVLGGYTF,TGTGCCAGCGGGGACACGGGGGTACTGGGCGGCTACACCTTC
TRBD1,14,many,TRBJ1-6,TRBV7-8,CASSFDRGGSPLHF,TGTGCCAGCAGCTTCGACAGGGGAGGATCACCCCTCCACTTT
.,12,few,TRBJ1-5,TRBV28,CASSNLNQPQHF,TGTGCCAGCAGTAACCTAAATCAGCCCCAGCATTTT
TRBD1,14,few,TRBJ2-1,TRBV5-1,CASSPGQGLDEQFF,TGCGCCAGCAGCCCGGGACAGGGCCTGGATGAGCAGTTCTTC
.,15,.,TRBJ2-1,TRBV29-1,CSVPSGSSSYNEQFF,TGCAGCGTCCCCAGCGGGTCCAGCTCCTACAATGAGCAGTTCTTC
.,14,few,TRBJ2-7,TRBV11-2,CASSLARGAYEQYF,TGTGCCAGCAGCTTAGCGCGCGGTGCCTACGAGCAGTACTTC
TRBD1,16,.,TRBJ1-2,TRBV7-2,CASSILPGQGNYGYTF,TGTGCCAGCAGCATACTCCCGGGACAGGGGAACTATGGCTACACCTTC